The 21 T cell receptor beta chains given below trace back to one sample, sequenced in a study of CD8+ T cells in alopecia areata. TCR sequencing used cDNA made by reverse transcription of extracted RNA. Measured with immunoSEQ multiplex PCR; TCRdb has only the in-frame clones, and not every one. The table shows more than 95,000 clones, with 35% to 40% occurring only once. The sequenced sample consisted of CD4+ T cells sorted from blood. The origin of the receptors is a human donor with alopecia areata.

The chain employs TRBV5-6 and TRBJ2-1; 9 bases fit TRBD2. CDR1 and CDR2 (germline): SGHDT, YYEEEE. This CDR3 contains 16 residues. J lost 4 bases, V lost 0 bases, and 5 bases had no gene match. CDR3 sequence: CASSLERGAIYNEQFF. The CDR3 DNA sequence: TGTGCCAGCAGCTTGGAGCGGGGGGCCATATACAATGAGCAGTTCTTC.

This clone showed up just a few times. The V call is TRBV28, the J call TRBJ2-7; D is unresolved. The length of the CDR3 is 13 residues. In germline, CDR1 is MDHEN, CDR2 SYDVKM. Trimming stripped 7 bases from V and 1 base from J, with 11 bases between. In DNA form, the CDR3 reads TGTGCCAGCATTGACGGGTCTTCCTACGAGCAGTACTTC. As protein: CASIDGSSYEQYF. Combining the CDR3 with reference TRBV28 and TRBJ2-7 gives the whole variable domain DVKVTQSSRYLVKRTGEKVFLECVQDMDHENMFWYRQDPGLGLRLIYFSYDVKMKEKGDIPEGYSVSREKKERFSLILESASTNQTSMYLCASIDGSSYEQYFGPGTRLTVT.

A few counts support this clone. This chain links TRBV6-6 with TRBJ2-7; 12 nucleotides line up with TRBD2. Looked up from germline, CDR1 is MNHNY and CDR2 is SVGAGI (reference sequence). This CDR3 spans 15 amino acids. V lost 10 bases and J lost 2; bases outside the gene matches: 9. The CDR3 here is CATRGLAGVTYEQYF. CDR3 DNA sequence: TGTGCCACCCGGGGACTAGCGGGCGTAACCTACGAGCAGTACTTC.

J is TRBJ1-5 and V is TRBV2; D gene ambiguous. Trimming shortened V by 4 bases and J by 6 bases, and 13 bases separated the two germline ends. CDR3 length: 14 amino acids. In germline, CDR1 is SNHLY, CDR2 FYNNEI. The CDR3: CASSARVMGQPQHF. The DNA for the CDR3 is TGTGCCAGCAGTGCGAGGGTGATGGGTCAGCCCCAGCATTTT.

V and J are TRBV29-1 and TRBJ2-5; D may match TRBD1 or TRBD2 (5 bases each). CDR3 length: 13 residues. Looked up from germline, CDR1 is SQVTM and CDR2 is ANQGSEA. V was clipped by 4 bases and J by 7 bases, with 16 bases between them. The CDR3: CSVGDEGMRTQYF. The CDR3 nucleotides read TGCAGCGTTGGGGACGAAGGAATGAGGACCCAGTACTTC.

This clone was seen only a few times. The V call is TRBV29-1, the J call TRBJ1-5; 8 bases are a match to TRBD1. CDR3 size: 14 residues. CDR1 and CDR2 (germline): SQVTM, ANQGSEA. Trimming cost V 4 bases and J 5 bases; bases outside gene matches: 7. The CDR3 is CSVVEQGGHQPQHF. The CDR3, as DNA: TGCAGCGTTGTAGAACAGGGGGGCCATCAGCCCCAGCATTTT.

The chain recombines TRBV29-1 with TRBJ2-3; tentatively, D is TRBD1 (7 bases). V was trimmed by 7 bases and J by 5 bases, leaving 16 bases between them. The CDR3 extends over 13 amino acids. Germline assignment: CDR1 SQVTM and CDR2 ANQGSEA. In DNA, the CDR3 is TGCAGCGCAGGGGGGTATGGACAAGATACGCAGTATTTT. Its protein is CSAGGYGQDTQYF.

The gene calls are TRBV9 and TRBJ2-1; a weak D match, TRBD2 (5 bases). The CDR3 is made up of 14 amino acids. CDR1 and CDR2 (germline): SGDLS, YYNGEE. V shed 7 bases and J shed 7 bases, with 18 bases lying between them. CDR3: CASPAEEEGNEQFF. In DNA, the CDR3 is TGTGCCAGCCCCGCGGAGGAGGAAGGGAATGAGCAGTTCTTC.

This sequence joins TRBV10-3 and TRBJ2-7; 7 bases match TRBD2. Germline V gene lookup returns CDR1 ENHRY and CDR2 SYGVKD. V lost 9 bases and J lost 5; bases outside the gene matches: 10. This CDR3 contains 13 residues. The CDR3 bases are TGTGCCATTATGCCTCAGGGAGGGAACGAGCAGTACTTC. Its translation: CAIMPQGGNEQYF.

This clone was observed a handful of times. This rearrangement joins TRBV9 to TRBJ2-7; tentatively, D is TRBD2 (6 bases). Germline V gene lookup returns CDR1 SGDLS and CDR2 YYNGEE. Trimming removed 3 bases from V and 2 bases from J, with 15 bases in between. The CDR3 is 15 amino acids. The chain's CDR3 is CASSAMTRPPYEQYF. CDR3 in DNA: TGTGCCAGCAGCGCCATGACTAGGCCCCCCTACGAGCAGTACTTC.

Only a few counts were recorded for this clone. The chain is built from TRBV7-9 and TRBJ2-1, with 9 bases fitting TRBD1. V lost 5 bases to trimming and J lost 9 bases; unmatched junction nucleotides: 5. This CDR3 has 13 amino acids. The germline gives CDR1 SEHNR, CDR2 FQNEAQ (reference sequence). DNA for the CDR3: TGTGCCAGCAGCAAGGGGACAGGGAGTGAGCAGTTCTTC. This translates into CASSKGTGSEQFF.

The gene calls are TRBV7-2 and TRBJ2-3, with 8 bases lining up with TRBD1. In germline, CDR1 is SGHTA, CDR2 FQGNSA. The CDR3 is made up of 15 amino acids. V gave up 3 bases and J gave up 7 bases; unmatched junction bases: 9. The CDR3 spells CASSFGQGEVYTQYF. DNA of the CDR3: TGTGCCAGCAGCTTCGGACAGGGAGAAGTGTATACGCAGTATTTT.

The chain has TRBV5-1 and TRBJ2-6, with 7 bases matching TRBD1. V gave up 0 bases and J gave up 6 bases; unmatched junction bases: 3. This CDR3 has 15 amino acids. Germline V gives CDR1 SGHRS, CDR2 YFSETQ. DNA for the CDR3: TGCGCCAGCAGCTTGGGACAGGGTGTGGCCAACGTCCTGACTTTC. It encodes CASSLGQGVANVLTF. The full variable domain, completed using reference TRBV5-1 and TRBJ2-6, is KAGVTQTPRYLIKTRGQQVTLSCSPISGHRSVSWYQQTPGQGLQFLFEYFSETQRNKGNFPGRFSGRQFSNSRSEMNVSTLELGDSALYLCASSLGQGVANVLTFGAGSRLTVL.

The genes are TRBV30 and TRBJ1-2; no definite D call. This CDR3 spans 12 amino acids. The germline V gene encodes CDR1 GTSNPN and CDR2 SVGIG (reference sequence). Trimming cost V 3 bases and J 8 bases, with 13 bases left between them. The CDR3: CAWRPGPKGYTF. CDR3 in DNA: TGTGCCTGGAGGCCCGGTCCTAAGGGCTACACCTTC.

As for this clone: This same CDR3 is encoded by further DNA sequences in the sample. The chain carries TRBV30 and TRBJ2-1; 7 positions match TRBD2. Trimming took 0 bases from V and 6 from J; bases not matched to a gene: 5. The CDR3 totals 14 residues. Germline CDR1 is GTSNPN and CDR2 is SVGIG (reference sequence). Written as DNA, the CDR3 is TGTGCCTGGAGTGTAAAGGCTAGCGGCAATGAGCAGTTCTTC. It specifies CAWSVKASGNEQFF.

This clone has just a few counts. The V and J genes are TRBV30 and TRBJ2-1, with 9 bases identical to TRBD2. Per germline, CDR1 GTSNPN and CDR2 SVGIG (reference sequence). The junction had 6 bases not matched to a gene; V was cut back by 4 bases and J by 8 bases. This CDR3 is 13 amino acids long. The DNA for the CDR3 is TGTGCCTGGACCGGGACTAGCTTCCATGAGCAGTTCTTC. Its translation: CAWTGTSFHEQFF. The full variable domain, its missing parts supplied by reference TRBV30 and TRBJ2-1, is SQTIHQWPATLVQPVGSPLSLECTVEGTSNPNLYWYRQAAGRGLQLLFYSVGIGQISSEVPQNLSASRPQDRQFILSSKKLLLSDSGFYLCAWTGTSFHEQFFGPGTRLTVL.

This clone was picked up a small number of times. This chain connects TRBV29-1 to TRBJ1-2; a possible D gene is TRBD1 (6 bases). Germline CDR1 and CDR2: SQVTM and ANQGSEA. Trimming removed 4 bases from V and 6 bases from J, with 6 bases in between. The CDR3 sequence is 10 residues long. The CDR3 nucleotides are TGCAGCGTTGGGACAGATGGCTACACCTTC. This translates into CSVGTDGYTF.

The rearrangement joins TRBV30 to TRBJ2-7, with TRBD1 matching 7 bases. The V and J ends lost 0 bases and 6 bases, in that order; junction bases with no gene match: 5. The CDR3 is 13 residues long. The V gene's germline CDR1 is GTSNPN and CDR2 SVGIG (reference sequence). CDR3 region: CAWSVRQGGEQYF. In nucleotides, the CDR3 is TGTGCCTGGAGTGTACGACAGGGCGGCGAGCAGTACTTC.

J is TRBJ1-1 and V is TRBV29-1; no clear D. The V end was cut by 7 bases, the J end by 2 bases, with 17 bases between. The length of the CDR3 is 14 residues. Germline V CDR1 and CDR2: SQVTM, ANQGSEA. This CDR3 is CSARQRRENTEAFF. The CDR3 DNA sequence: TGCAGCGCTCGCCAAAGGCGGGAAAACACTGAAGCTTTCTTT.

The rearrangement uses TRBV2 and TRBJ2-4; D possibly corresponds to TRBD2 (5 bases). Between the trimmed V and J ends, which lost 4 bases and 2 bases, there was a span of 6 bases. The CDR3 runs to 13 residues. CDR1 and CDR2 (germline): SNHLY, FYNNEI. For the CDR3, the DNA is TGTGCCAGCAGTGGGGAGACCAAAAACATTCAGTACTTC. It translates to CASSGETKNIQYF.

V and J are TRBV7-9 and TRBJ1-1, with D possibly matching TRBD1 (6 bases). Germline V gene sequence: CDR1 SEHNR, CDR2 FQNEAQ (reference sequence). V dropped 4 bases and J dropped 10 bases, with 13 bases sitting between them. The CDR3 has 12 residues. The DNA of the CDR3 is TGTGCCAGCAGCTCTCAACAGGGTAGAGCTTTCTTT. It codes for CASSSQQGRAFF.